This TCR beta chain derives from a study of blood T cells in healthy people across ages. General study results and limits: Expanded clonotype shifts may have been confounded, as the donors had an unknown CMV status.

V dropped 8 bases and J dropped 6; count of bases not matched to a gene: 14. Germline lookup yields CDR1 SQVTM and CDR2 ANQGSEA. CDR3 length equals 15 residues. For this clonotype: Antigen unknown. A read error is possible here, since a much larger clone lies one base away.

A J-beta primer mix and a sample-barcoded 5' primer were used in a second PCR of about 7 to 11 cycles. TCRdb independently ran MiXCR on the 5' RACE reads; one entry per CDR3 protein. Here the sample spans approximately 670,000 distinct CDR3 sequences, 35% to 50% being singletons. Every donor gave approximately 10 milliliters of peripheral blood. Source material: blood. The genes are TRBV29-1 and TRBJ2-7; 12 positions agree with TRBD1. The sequence derives from a man at least 80 years old in good health. CDR3 bases: TGCAGCATGGGTCTCCCGGGACAGGGGGCCGGCGAGCAGTACTTC. Amino acid sequence: CSMGLPGQGAGEQYF.